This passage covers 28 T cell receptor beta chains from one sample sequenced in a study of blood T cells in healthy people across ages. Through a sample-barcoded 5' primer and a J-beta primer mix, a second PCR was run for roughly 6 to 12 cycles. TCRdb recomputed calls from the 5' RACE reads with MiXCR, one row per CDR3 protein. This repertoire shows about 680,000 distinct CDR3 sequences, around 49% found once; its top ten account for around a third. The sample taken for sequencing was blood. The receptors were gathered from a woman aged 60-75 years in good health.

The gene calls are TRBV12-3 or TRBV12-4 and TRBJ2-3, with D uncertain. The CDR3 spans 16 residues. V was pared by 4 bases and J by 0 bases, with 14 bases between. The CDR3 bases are TGTGCCAGCAGTTCCCCTTCACGAACTAGCACAGATACGCAGTATTTT. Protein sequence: CASSSPSRTSTDTQYF.

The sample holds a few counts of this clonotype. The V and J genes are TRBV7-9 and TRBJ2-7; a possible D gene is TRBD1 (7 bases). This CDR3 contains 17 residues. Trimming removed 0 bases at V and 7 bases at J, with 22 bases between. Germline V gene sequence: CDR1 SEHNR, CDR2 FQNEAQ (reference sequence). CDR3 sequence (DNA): TGTGCCAGCAGCTTAGCGCCACTGACAGGGACTTCGAGGGAGCAGTACTTC. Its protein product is CASSLAPLTGTSREQYF. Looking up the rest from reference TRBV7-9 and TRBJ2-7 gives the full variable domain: DTGVSQNPRHKITKRGQNVTFRCDPISEHNRLYWYRQTLGQGPEFLTYFQNEAQLEKSRLLSDRFSAERPKGSFSTLEIQRTEQGDSAMYLCASSLAPLTGTSREQYFGPGTRLTVT.

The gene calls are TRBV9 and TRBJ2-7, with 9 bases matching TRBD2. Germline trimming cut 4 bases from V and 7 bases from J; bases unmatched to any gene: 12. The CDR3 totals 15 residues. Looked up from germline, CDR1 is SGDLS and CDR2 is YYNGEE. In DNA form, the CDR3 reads TGTGCCAGCAGCCCCCCTGGGCTAGCGGGATGTGAGCAGTACTTC. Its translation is CASSPPGLAGCEQYF.

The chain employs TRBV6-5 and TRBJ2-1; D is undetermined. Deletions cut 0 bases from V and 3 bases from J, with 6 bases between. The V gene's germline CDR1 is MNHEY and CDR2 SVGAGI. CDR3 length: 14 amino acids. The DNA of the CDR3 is TGTGCCAGCAGTTACTCCCGACTCTACAATGAGCAGTTCTTC. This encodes CASSYSRLYNEQFF.

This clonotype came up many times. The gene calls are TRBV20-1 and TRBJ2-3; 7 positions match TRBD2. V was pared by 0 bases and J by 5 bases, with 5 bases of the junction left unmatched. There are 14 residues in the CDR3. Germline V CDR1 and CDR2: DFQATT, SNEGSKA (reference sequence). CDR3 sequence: CSARDPLAGDTQYF. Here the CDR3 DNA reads TGCAGTGCTAGAGACCCCTTAGCGGGAGATACGCAGTATTTT.

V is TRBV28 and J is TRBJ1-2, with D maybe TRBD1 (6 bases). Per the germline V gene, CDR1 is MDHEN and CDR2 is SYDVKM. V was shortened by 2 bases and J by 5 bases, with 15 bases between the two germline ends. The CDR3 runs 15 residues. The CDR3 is CASSLVTGGTYGYTF. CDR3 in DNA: TGTGCCAGCAGTTTAGTGACGGGGGGCACTTATGGCTACACCTTC.

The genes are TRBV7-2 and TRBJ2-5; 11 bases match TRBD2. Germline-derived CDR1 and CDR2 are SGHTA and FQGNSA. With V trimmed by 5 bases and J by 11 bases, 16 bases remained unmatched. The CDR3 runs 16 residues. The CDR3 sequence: CASSPNSGRANNEQYF. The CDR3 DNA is TGTGCCAGCAGCCCCAATAGCGGGAGGGCCAACAATGAGCAGTACTTC.

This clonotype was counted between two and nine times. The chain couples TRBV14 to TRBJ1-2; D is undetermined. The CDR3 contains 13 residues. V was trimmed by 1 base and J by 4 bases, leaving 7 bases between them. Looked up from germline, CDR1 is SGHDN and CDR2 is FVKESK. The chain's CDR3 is CASSQGRIYGYTF. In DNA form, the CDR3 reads TGTGCCAGCAGCCAAGGACGGATCTATGGCTACACCTTC.

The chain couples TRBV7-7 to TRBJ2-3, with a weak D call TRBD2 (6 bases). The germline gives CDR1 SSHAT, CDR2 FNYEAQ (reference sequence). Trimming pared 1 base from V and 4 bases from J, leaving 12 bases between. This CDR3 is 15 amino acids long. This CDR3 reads CASSLGAGRSDTQYF. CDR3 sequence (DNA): TGTGCCAGCAGCTTAGGGGCAGGGAGGTCAGATACGCAGTATTTT.

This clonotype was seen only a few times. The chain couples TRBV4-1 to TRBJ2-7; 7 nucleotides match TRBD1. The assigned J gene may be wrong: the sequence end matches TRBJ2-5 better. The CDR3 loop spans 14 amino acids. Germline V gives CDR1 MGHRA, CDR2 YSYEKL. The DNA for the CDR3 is TGCGCCAGCAGCCAGGGACAGAAACAAGAGACCCAGTACTTC. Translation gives CASSQGQKQETQYF.

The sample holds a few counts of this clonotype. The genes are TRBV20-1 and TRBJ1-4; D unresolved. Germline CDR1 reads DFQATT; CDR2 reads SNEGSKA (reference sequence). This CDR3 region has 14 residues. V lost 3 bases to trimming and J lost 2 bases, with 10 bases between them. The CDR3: CSASDPGTNEKLFF. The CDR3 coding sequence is TGCAGTGCTAGTGACCCTGGGACTAATGAAAAACTGTTTTTT.

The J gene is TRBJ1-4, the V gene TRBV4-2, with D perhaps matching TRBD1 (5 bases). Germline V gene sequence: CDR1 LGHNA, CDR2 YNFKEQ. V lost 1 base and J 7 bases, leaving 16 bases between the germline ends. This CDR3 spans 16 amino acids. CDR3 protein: CASSQGMQGMGEKLFF. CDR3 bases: TGTGCCAGCAGCCAAGGAATGCAGGGCATGGGTGAAAAACTGTTTTTT.

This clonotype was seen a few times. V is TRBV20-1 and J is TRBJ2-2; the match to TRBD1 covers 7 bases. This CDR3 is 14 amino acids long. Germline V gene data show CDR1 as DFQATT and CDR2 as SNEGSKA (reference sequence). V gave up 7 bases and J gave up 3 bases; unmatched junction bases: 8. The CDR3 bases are TGCAGTGGAAAGACAGGGTCGGACACCGGGGAGCTGTTTTTT. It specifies CSGKTGSDTGELFF.

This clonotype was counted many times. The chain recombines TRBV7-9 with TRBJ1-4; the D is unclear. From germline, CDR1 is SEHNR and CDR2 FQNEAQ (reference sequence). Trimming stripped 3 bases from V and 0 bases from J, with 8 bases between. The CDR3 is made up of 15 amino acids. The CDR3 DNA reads TGTGCCAGCAGCTTTGCCAGGTCAACTAATGAAAAACTGTTTTTT. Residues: CASSFARSTNEKLFF.

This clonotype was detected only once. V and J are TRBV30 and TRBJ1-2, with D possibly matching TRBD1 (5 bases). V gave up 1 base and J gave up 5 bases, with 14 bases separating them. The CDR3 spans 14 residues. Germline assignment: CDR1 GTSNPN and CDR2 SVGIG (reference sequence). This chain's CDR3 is CAWSAGTDSYGYTF. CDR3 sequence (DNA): TGTGCCTGGAGTGCAGGGACGGATAGTTATGGCTACACCTTC.

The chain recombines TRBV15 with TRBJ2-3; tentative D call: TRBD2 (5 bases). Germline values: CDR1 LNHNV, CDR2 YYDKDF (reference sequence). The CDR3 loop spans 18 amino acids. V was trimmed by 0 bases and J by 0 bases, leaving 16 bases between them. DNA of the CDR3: TGTGCCACCAGCAGAGATAGGGCTAGCCTGAAGAGCACAGATACGCAGTATTTT. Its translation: CATSRDRASLKSTDTQYF.

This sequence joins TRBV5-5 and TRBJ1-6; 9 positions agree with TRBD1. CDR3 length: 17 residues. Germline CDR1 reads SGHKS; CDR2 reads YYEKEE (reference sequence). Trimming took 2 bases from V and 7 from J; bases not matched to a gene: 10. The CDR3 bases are TGTGCCAGCAGCTTTCAACAGGGGGCTAACCAGAATTCACCCCTCCACTTT. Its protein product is CASSFQQGANQNSPLHF.

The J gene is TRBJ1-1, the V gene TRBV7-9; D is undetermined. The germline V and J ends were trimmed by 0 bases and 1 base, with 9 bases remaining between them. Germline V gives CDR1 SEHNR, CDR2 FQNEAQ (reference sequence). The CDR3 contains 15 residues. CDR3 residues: CASSLAHGRNTEAFF. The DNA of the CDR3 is TGTGCCAGCAGCTTAGCGCACGGGAGGAACACTGAAGCTTTCTTT. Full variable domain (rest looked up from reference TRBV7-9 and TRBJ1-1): DTGVSQNPRHKITKRGQNVTFRCDPISEHNRLYWYRQTLGQGPEFLTYFQNEAQLEKSRLLSDRFSAERPKGSFSTLEIQRTEQGDSAMYLCASSLAHGRNTEAFFGQGTRLTVV.

Here the CDR3 DNA reads TGTGCCAGCAGCATGGGACTAGCGGGAGGGAAGAGGGACGAGCAGTACTTC. The encoded protein is CASSMGLAGGKRDEQYF. V usage is TRBV7-2 and J usage is TRBJ2-7, with 16 nucleotides matching TRBD2. This CDR3 spans 17 amino acids. With 5 bases clipped from V and 5 bases from J, the junction kept 9 bases outside the gene matches. Per the germline V gene, CDR1 is SGHTA and CDR2 is FQGNSA.

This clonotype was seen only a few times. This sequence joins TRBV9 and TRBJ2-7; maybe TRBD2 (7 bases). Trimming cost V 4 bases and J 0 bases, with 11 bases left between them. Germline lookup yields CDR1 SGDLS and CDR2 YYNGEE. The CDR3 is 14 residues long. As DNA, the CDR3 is TGTGCCAGCAGCCCTGGGGGGGCCTCCTACGAGCAGTACTTC. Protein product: CASSPGGASYEQYF.

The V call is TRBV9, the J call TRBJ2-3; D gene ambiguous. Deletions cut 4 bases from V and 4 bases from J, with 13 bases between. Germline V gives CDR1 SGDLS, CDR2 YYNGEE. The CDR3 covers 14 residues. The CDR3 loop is CASSPLLVADTQYF. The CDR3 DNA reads TGTGCCAGCAGCCCCCTCCTAGTGGCAGATACGCAGTATTTT.

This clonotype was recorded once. In nucleotides, the CDR3 is TGTGCCAGCACCCCTGGCGGGGTACAAGAGACCCAGTACTTC. Amino acid sequence: CASTPGGVQETQYF. The chain employs TRBV11-2 and TRBJ2-5; tentatively, D is TRBD2 (6 bases). The CDR3 loop spans 14 amino acids. V was shortened by 7 bases and J by 2 bases, with 14 bases between the two germline ends. The germline CDR1 and CDR2 sequences are SGHAT and FQNNGV.

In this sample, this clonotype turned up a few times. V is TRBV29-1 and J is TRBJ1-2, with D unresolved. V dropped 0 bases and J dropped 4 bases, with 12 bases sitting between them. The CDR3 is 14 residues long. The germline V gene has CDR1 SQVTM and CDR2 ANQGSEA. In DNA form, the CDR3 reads TGCAGCGTTGAAGAGCGGCGGAGCCTCTATGGCTACACCTTC. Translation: CSVEERRSLYGYTF.

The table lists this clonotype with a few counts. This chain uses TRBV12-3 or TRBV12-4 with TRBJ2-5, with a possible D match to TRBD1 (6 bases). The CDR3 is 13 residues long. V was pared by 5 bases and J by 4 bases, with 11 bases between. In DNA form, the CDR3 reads TGTGCCAGCAGTGTGTGGGGGCGAGAGACCCAGTACTTC. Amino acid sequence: CASSVWGRETQYF.

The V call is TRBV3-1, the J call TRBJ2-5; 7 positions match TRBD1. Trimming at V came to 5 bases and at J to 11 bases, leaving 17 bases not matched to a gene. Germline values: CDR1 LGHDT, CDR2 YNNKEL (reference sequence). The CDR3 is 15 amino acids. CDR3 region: CASSSRDSRSREQYF. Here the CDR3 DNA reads TGTGCCAGCAGCAGCCGGGACAGCAGATCGAGGGAGCAGTACTTC.

The CDR3 DNA sequence: TGCAGTCCCCTCCCTCGGTCTAGGACAGATACGCAGTATTTT. The encoded protein is CSPLPRSRTDTQYF. The rearrangement links TRBV20-1 to TRBJ2-3; D unclear. Trimming stripped 8 bases from V and 3 bases from J, with 18 bases between. The CDR3 spans 14 residues. Germline V gene data show CDR1 as DFQATT and CDR2 as SNEGSKA (reference sequence).

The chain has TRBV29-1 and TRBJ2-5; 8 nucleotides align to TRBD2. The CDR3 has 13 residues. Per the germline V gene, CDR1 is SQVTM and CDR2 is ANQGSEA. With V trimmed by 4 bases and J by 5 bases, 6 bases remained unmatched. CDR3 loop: CSVAGRAQETQYF. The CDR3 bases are TGCAGCGTTGCCGGGAGGGCCCAGGAGACCCAGTACTTC. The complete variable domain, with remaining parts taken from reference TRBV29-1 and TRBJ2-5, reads SAVISQKPSRDICQRGTSLTIQCQVDSQVTMMFWYRQQPGQSLTLIATANQGSEATYESGFVIDKFPISRPNLTFSTLTVSNMSPEDSSIYLCSVAGRAQETQYFGPGTRLLVL.

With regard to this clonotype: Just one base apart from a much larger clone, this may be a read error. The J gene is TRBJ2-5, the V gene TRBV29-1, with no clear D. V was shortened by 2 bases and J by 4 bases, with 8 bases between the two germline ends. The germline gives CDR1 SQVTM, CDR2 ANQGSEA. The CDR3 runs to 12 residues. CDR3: CSVERARETQYF. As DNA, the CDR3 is TGCAGCGTTGAAAGGGCTCGAGAGACCCAGTACTTC.